The 15 T cell receptor beta chains given below trace back to one sample, sequenced in a study of Graves' ophthalmopathy and Graves' hyperthyroidism. From RNA, the CDR3 regions of TCR beta chains were amplified and sequenced. Second-round multiplex PCR came after a first-round RT-PCR that employed HTBI primers. In TCRdb, the multiplex PCR reads were re-called with MiXCR into one record per CDR3 protein. The sample contains approximately 210,000 distinct CDR3 sequences, under 30% of which appear only once. The source material was peripheral blood. Source of these receptors: a man aged 45-60 years with Graves' ophthalmopathy.

The chain is built from TRBV6-1 and TRBJ1-2; no firm D call. Germline lookup yields CDR1 MNHNS and CDR2 SASEGT. The CDR3 has 14 amino acids. The V and J ends lost 6 bases and 2 bases respectively, with 13 bases between them. For the CDR3, the DNA is TGTGCCAGCAGCTCCCGTTCCCTCAACTATGGCTACACCTTC. As protein: CASSSRSLNYGYTF.

The chain has TRBV6-1 and TRBJ2-7; TRBD2 agrees at 8 bases. Germline assignment: CDR1 MNHNS and CDR2 SASEGT. The CDR3 loop spans 15 amino acids. J lost 4 bases, V lost 6 bases, and 11 bases had no gene match. The CDR3 loop is CASRESVSGSYEQYF. The CDR3 DNA sequence: TGTGCCAGCAGGGAATCAGTAAGCGGGAGTTACGAGCAGTACTTC.

This clonotype occurred many times. The genes are TRBV28 and TRBJ2-7; 9 nucleotides match TRBD1. J lost 3 bases, V lost 5 bases, and 5 bases had no gene match. Per germline, CDR1 MDHEN and CDR2 SYDVKM. The CDR3 sequence is 14 residues long. CDR3 sequence: CASSRTGVVYEQYF. The CDR3 DNA follows: TGTGCCAGCAGTCGGACAGGGGTGGTCTACGAGCAGTACTTC.

The chain employs TRBV27 and TRBJ1-5; TRBD1 is a possible D gene (6 bases). CDR1 and CDR2 (germline): MNHEY, SMNVEV (reference sequence). There are 15 residues in the CDR3. The V end lost 6 bases, the J end lost 6 bases, and 18 bases lay between the germline ends. The DNA for the CDR3 is TGTGCCAGCAGCTCCCGAGGGACAAGAGGTCAGCCCCAGCATTTT. Translating it yields CASSSRGTRGQPQHF.

This clonotype was observed many times. V and J are TRBV3-1 and TRBJ2-3, with 9 bases lining up with TRBD2. Germline assignment: CDR1 LGHDT and CDR2 YNNKEL (reference sequence). Trimming cost V 4 bases and J 6 bases; bases outside gene matches: 5. There are 14 residues in the CDR3. The CDR3 loop reads CASSPSGITDTQYF. CDR3 nucleotides: TGTGCCAGCAGCCCTAGCGGGATTACGGATACGCAGTATTTT.

This clonotype occurred a few times. The chain carries TRBV19 and TRBJ2-5, with D tentatively TRBD1 (6 bases). Germline-derived CDR1 and CDR2 are LNHDA and SQIVND (reference sequence). With 4 bases removed from V and 5 bases from J, the gap between germline ends came to 11 bases. The CDR3 is 13 residues long. CDR3 DNA: TGTGCCAGTAGTAAGGGGGTTTGGGAGACCCAGTACTTC. As protein: CASSKGVWETQYF. Based on the CDR3 plus reference TRBV19 and TRBJ2-5, the full variable domain is DGGITQSPKYLFRKEGQNVTLSCEQNLNHDAMYWYRQDPGQGLRLIYYSQIVNDFQKGDIAEGYSVSREKKESFPLTVTSAQKNPTAFYLCASSKGVWETQYFGPGTRLLVL.

This clonotype appeared a few times. The chain combines TRBV6-1 with TRBJ1-1; TRBD1 agrees at 10 bases. Germline trimming cut 7 bases from V and 5 bases from J; bases unmatched to any gene: 10. The CDR3 is 15 amino acids. Per the germline V gene, CDR1 is MNHNS and CDR2 is SASEGT. CDR3 DNA sequence: TGTGCCAGCAACCTGGACAGGGGGACGGGGACTGAAGCTTTCTTT. The encoded protein is CASNLDRGTGTEAFF.

This clonotype was recorded at least ten times. The V gene is TRBV29-1, the J gene TRBJ2-5; unclear D gene. There are 10 residues in the CDR3. Trimming stripped 5 bases from V and 4 bases from J, with 5 bases between. Germline V gives CDR1 SQVTM, CDR2 ANQGSEA. The DNA for the CDR3 is TGCAGCGTTCGAAGAGAGACCCAGTACTTC. Translation gives CSVRRETQYF.

This sequence joins TRBV7-8 and TRBJ1-5, with no clear D. Germline V gene lookup returns CDR1 SGHVS and CDR2 FQNEAQ. V gave up 5 bases and J gave up 4 bases, with 9 bases separating them. The CDR3 sequence is 13 residues long. This CDR3 reads CASSGRRNQPQHF. The CDR3 nucleotides are TGTGCCAGCAGCGGTCGGCGAAATCAGCCCCAGCATTTT.

This clonotype was found many times. This sequence joins TRBV30 and TRBJ2-4; tentative D call: TRBD2 (6 bases). Trimming removed 2 bases at V and 8 bases at J, with 22 bases between. Germline values: CDR1 GTSNPN, CDR2 SVGIG (reference sequence). The CDR3 loop spans 16 amino acids. CDR3 in DNA: TGTGCCTGGAGTAAAGCTCGACCAGGGTGGGGGGACATTCAGTACTTC. Translation gives CAWSKARPGWGDIQYF. Filled out from reference TRBV30 and TRBJ2-4, the complete variable domain reads SQTIHQWPATLVQPVGSPLSLECTVEGTSNPNLYWYRQAAGRGLQLLFYSVGIGQISSEVPQNLSASRPQDRQFILSSKKLLLSDSGFYLCAWSKARPGWGDIQYFGAGTRLSVL.

In its sample, this clonotype was seen many times. The chain couples TRBV28 to TRBJ2-7, with TRBD2 identical over 8 bases. This CDR3 region has 16 residues. Unmatched junction bases numbered 13, after V lost 5 bases and J lost 4 bases. The germline V gene has CDR1 MDHEN and CDR2 SYDVKM. In DNA form, the CDR3 reads TGTGCCAGCAGTCCCAGAGGGGAGCGGGAGAGTTACGAGCAGTACTTC. This encodes CASSPRGERESYEQYF.

This clonotype came up many times. The chain couples TRBV7-2 to TRBJ2-7; D perhaps matches TRBD1 (6 bases). V dropped 4 bases and J dropped 6 bases, with 16 bases sitting between them. The CDR3 covers 14 residues. Per the germline V gene, CDR1 is SGHTA and CDR2 is FQGNSA. In DNA, the CDR3 is TGTGCCAGCAGCTCGCGACAGGTTCTTGGCGAGCAGTACTTC. Translated: CASSSRQVLGEQYF.

The table lists this clonotype with many counts. The V gene is TRBV12-3 or TRBV12-4, the J gene TRBJ2-4, with TRBD1 identical over 9 bases. V shed 2 bases, J shed 7 bases, and the junction held 9 bases outside the gene matches. This CDR3 has 16 residues. Here the CDR3 reads CASSLRGRDRANIQYF. CDR3 in DNA: TGTGCCAGCAGTTTAAGAGGCAGGGACAGGGCCAACATTCAGTACTTC.

This clonotype appeared many times. This rearrangement joins TRBV18 to TRBJ2-5; 7 nucleotides line up with TRBD1. Trimming at V came to 3 bases and at J to 5 bases, leaving 6 bases not matched to a gene. The CDR3 runs 14 residues. Germline V lookup: CDR1 KGHSH, CDR2 LQKENI. The CDR3: CASSPRDSVETQYF. The CDR3 DNA sequence: TGTGCCAGCTCACCCCGGGACAGCGTGGAGACCCAGTACTTC.

The chain combines TRBV6-1 with TRBJ2-2; TRBD1 aligns across 8 bases. CDR1 is MNHNS, CDR2 SASEGT, per germline. The CDR3 spans 17 residues. V was pared by 7 bases and J by 4 bases, with 14 bases of the junction left unmatched. The CDR3 protein is CASKRSQGAQSTGELFF. The CDR3 region has the DNA TGTGCCAGCAAACGAAGCCAGGGGGCGCAGAGCACCGGGGAGCTGTTTTTT.